This entry is about one T cell receptor (beta chain). The antigen remains unidentified. The sample is drawn from a study of cytomegalovirus exposure and HLA in healthy donors. In the PCR, 60 Vbeta and 13 Jbeta primers were used. Clones were read by immunoSEQ multiplex PCR, and TCRdb kept only the in-frame ones, dropping some. This sample has over 150,000 clones; roughly 90% occur once, and the top ten carry around 0.25%. Study-wide results and caveats: In an earlier analysis, about 90% or about 30%: the productive usage of most TCR beta V segments.

Germline V gene data show CDR1 as SEHNR and CDR2 as FQNEAQ (reference sequence). The CDR3 loop spans 14 amino acids. J lost 3 bases, V lost 4 bases, and 3 bases had no gene match. The material sequenced was PBMCs. V is TRBV7-9 and J is TRBJ2-1, with TRBD1 identical over 7 bases. The receptor comes from a girl under three years old in good health and CMV-seronegative. CDR3 region: CASSSRQGYNEQFF. CDR3 in DNA: TGTGCCAGCAGCTCACGACAGGGCTACAATGAGCAGTTCTTC.